Below are 4 T cell receptor beta chains sequenced from a single sample in a study of cytomegalovirus exposure and HLA in healthy donors. PCR involved 60 Vbeta and 13 Jbeta primers. Clones were sequenced by immunoSEQ multiplex PCR, and TCRdb holds only the in-frame ones, with some missing. This sample carries roughly 200,000 clones, over 80% of them seen once, and the ten largest clones take 1.6%. The specimen was PBMCs. The receptors were sampled from a man aged 50-59 years in good health and CMV-seronegative.

The table lists this clone with a count of one. The rearrangement links TRBV1 to TRBJ2-3; TRBD2 is taken as the D call from the table, unchecked against the DNA. TRBV1 is a listed pseudogene. The CDR3 is 16 amino acids. CDR3 DNA sequence: TGCACCAGCAGCCCGCTCCAGCGGGATGGCACAGATACGCAGTATTTT. Encoded protein: CTSSPLQRDGTDTQYF.

The V and J genes are TRBV28 and TRBJ2-7; 7 bases are shared with TRBD1. From germline, CDR1 is MDHEN and CDR2 SYDVKM. V lost 6 bases, J lost 0 bases, and 11 bases stayed unmatched. The CDR3 loop spans 16 amino acids. The CDR3 is CASSRRDSPGSYEQYF. The CDR3 DNA follows: TGTGCCAGCAGCCGACGGGACAGCCCAGGCTCCTACGAGCAGTACTTC.

V is TRBV7-9 and J is TRBJ1-3; TRBD1 might be the D (6 bases). The CDR3 spans 16 residues. V was clipped by 4 bases and J by 4 bases, with 17 bases between them. CDR1 is SEHNR, CDR2 FQNEAQ, per germline (reference sequence). The CDR3 DNA is TGTGCCAGCAGCTCCGTAGGGGGTGGATCAGGAAACACCATATATTTT. This gives the protein CASSSVGGGSGNTIYF.

V gene TRBV7-3 combines with J gene TRBJ2-1, with TRBD1 matching 9 bases. V lost 0 bases and J lost 7; bases outside the gene matches: 4. The germline CDR1 and CDR2 sequences are SGHTA and FQGTGA. This CDR3 contains 15 residues. This chain's CDR3 is CASSLTGQGGNEQFF. The CDR3 DNA reads as TGTGCCAGCAGCTTAACGGGACAGGGCGGGAATGAGCAGTTCTTC.